Listed here are 4 T cell receptor beta chains from one sample, sequenced in a study of blood T cell repertoires in COVID-19. Produced via immunoSEQ multiplex PCR; TCRdb's table is partial and in-frame only. Of about 190,000 clones listed, about 88% are singletons. Sequencing was carried out using peripheral blood. Receptor source: a man aged 35 to 55 with active or convalescent COVID-19.

The J gene is TRBJ1-5, the V gene TRBV2; 7 bases agree with TRBD1. The CDR3 runs to 13 residues. With V trimmed by 1 base and J by 12 bases, 6 bases remained unmatched. From germline, CDR1 is SNHLY and CDR2 FYNNEI. CDR3 in DNA: TGTGCCAGCAGTGAAGGGCAGGGGGTCGACCAGCATTTT. This encodes CASSEGQGVDQHF.

The rearrangement joins TRBV29-1 to TRBJ2-1; possible D gene TRBD1, 5 bases. The CDR3 is made up of 14 amino acids. Trimming took off 2 bases at V and 2 bases at J, with 10 bases between the two ends. Germline assignment: CDR1 SQVTM and CDR2 ANQGSEA. CDR3 sequence (DNA): TGCAGCGTTGAACAGGGAAAGACCTACAATGAGCAGTTCTTC. It encodes CSVEQGKTYNEQFF.

This clone appeared once. The gene calls are TRBV5-1 and TRBJ1-1; D uncertain. CDR1 is SGHRS, CDR2 YFSETQ, per germline. The CDR3 has 15 residues. Deletions cut 5 bases from V and 0 bases from J, with 14 bases between. CDR3: CASRQEALMNTEAFF. The CDR3 bases are TGCGCCAGCAGGCAGGAAGCTTTAATGAACACTGAAGCTTTCTTT.

J is TRBJ2-3 and V is TRBV27; 7 bases are a match to TRBD2. This CDR3 is 15 amino acids long. Germline lookup yields CDR1 MNHEY and CDR2 SMNVEV (reference sequence). Germline trimming cut 2 bases from V and 1 base from J; bases unmatched to any gene: 3. DNA of the CDR3: TGTGCCAGCAGTTTAGTGGCGGGGGGCACAGATACGCAGTATTTT. This translates into CASSLVAGGTDTQYF.